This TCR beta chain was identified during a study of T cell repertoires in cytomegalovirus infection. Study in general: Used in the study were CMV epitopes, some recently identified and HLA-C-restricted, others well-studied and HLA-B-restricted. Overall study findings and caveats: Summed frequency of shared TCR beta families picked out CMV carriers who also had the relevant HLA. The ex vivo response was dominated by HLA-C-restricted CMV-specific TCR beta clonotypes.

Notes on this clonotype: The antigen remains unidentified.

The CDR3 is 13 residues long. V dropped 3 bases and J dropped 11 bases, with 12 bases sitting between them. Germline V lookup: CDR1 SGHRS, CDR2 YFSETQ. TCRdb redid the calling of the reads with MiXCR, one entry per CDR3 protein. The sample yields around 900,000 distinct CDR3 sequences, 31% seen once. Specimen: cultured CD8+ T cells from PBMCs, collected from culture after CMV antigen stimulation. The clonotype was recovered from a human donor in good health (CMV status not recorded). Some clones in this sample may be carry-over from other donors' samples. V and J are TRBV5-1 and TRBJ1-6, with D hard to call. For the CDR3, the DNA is TGCGCCAGCAGCTACTACTCAAACCCACCCCTCCACTTT. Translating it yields CASSYYSNPPLHF. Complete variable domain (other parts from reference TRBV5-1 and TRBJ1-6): KAGVTQTPRYLIKTRGQQVTLSCSPISGHRSVSWYQQTPGQGLQFLFEYFSETQRNKGNFPGRFSGRQFSNSRSEMNVSTLELGDSALYLCASSYYSNPPLHFGNGTRLTVT.